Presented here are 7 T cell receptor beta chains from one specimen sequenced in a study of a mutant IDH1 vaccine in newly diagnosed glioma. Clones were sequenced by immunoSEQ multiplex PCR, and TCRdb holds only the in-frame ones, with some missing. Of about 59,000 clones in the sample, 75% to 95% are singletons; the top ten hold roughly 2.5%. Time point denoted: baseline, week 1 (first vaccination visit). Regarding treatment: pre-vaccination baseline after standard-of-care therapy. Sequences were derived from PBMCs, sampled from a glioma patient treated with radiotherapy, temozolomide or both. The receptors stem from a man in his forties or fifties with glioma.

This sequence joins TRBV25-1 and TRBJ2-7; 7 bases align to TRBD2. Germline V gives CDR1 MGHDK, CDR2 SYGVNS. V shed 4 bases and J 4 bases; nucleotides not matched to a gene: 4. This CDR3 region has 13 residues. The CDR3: CASSAGEGYEQYF. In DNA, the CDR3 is TGTGCCAGCAGTGCCGGGGAGGGATACGAGCAGTACTTC.

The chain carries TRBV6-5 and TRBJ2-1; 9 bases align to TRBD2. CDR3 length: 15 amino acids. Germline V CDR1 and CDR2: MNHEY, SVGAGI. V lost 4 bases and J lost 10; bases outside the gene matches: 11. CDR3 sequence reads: CASSLAGAFNGEQFF. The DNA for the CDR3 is TGTGCCAGCAGTTTAGCGGGGGCCTTCAATGGGGAGCAGTTCTTC.

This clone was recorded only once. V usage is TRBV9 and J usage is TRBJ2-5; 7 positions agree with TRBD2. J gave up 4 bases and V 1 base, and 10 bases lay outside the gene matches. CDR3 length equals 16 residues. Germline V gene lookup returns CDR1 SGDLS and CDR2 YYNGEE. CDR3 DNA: TGTGCCAGCAGCGTATCCCAAAAGCGGGGCCGAGAGACCCAGTACTTC. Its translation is CASSVSQKRGRETQYF.

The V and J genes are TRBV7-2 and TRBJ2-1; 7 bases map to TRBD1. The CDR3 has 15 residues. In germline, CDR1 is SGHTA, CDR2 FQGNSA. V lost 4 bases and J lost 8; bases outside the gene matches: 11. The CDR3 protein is CASSSVQGVGDEQFF. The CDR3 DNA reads TGTGCCAGCAGCTCCGTTCAGGGGGTTGGAGATGAGCAGTTCTTC. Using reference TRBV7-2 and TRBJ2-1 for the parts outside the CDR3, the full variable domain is GAGVSQSPSNKVTEKGKDVELRCDPISGHTALYWYRQSLGQGLEFLIYFQGNSAPDKSGLPSDRFSAERTGGSVSTLTIQRTQQEDSAVYLCASSSVQGVGDEQFFGPGTRLTVL.

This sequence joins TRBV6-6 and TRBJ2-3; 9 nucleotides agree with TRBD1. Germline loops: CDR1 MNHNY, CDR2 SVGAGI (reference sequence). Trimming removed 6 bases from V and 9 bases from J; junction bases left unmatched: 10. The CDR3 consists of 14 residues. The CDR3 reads CASRTGTGSLTQYF. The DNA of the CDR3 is TGTGCCAGCAGAACCGGGACAGGGTCTCTCACGCAGTATTTT.

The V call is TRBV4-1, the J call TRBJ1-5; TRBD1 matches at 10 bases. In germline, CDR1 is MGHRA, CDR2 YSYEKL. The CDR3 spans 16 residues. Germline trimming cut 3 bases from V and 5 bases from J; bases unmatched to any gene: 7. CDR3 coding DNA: TGCGCCAGCAGCCATCGTACCGGGACAGGGGATCAGCCCCAGCATTTT. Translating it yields CASSHRTGTGDQPQHF.

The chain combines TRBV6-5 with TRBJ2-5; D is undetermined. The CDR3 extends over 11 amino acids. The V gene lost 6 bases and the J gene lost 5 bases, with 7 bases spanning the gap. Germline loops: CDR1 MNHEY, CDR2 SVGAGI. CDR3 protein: CASSHRETQYF. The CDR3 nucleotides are TGTGCCAGCAGCCACCGGGAGACCCAGTACTTC.